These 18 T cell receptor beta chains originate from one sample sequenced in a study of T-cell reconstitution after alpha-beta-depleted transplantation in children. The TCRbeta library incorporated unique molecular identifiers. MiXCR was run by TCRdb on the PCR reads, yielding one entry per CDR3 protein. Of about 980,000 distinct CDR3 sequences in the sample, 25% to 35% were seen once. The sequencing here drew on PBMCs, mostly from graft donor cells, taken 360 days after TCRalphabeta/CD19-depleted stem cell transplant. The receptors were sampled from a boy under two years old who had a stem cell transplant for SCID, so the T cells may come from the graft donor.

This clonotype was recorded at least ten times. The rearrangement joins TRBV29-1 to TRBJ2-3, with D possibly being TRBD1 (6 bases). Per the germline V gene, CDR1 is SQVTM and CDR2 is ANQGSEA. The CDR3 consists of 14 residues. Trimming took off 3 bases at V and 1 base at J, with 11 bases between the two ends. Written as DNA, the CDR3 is TGCAGCGTTGATGGGGCAGGGGGCACAGATACGCAGTATTTT. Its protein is CSVDGAGGTDTQYF.

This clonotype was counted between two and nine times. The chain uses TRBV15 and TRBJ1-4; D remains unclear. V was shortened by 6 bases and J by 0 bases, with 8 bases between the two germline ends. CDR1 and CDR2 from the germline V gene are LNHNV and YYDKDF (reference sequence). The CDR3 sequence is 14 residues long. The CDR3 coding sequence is TGTGCCACCAGGAAGGACGCAACTAATGAAAAACTGTTTTTT. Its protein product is CATRKDATNEKLFF.

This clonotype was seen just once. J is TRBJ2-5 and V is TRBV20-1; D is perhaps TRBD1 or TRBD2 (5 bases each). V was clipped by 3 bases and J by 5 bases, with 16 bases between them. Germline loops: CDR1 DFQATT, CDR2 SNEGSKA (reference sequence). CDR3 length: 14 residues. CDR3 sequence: CSASVSLAGETQYF. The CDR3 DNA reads TGCAGTGCTAGTGTTAGCCTAGCAGGGGAGACCCAGTACTTC.

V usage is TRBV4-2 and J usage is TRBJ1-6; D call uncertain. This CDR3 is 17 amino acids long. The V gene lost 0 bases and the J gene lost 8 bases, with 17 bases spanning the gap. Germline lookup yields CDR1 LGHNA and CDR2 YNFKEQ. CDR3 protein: CASSQDLGYDGYSPLHF. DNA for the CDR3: TGTGCCAGCAGCCAAGATCTGGGATATGACGGATATTCACCCCTCCACTTT.

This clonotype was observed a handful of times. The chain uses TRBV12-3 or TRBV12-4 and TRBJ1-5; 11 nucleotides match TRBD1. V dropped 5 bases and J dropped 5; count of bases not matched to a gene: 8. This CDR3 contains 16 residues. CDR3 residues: CASSPSGTGGYQPQHF. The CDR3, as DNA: TGTGCCAGCAGTCCAAGTGGGACAGGGGGTTATCAGCCCCAGCATTTT.

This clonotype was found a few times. CDR3 in amino acids: CATSRGNRGFGQQYF. The CDR3 DNA sequence: TGTGCCACCAGCAGAGGGAACAGGGGGTTCGGGCAGCAGTACTTC. The gene calls are TRBV15 and TRBJ2-7; TRBD1 matches at 8 bases. Germline-derived CDR1 and CDR2 are LNHNV and YYDKDF (reference sequence). The CDR3 sequence is 15 residues long. J gave up 8 bases and V 1 base, and 10 bases lay outside the gene matches.

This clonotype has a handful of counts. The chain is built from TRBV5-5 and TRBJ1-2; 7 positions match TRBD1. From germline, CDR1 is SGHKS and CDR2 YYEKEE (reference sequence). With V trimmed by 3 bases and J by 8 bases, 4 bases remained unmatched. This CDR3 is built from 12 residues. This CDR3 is CASSSTGWGYTF. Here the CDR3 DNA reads TGTGCCAGCAGCTCGACAGGGTGGGGCTACACCTTC.

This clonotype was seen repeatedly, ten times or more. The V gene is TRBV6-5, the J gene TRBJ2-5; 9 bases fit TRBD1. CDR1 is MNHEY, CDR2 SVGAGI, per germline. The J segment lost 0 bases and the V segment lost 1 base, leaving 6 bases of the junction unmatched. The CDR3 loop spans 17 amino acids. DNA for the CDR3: TGTGCCAGCAGTTACTGGGGACAGGGAGCCGACCAAGAGACCCAGTACTTC. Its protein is CASSYWGQGADQETQYF.

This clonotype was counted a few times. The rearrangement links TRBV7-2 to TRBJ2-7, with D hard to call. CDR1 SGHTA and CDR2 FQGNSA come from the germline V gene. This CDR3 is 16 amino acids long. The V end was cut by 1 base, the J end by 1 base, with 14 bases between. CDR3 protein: CASSLDVAQASYEQYF. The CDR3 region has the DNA TGTGCCAGCAGCTTAGATGTGGCTCAGGCGTCCTACGAGCAGTACTTC.

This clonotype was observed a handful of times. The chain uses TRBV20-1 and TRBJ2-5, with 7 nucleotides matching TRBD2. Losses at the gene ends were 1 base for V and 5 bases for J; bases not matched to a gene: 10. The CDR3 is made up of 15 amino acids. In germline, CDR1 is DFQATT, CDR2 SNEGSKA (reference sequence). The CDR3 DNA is TGCAGTGCTAGAGTGGGGGGGACCCCCCGGGAGACCCAGTACTTC. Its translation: CSARVGGTPRETQYF.

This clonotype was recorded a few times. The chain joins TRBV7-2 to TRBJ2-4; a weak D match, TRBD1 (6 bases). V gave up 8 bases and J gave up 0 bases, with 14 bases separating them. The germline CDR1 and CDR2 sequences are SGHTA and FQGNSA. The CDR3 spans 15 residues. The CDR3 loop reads CASRIDRIAKNIQYF. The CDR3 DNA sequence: TGTGCCAGCCGGATCGACAGGATAGCCAAAAACATTCAGTACTTC.

CDR3 residues: CASSQTPRGRTWFRTGNTIYF. As DNA, the CDR3 is TGTGCCAGCAGCCAGACTCCCAGGGGCCGTACGTGGTTTCGTACTGGAAACACCATATATTTT. The chain links TRBV3-1 to TRBJ1-3; D perhaps matches TRBD1 (6 bases). Germline V gene data show CDR1 as LGHDT and CDR2 as YNNKEL (reference sequence). There are 21 residues in the CDR3. V lost 3 bases, J lost 2 bases, and 29 bases lay in between.

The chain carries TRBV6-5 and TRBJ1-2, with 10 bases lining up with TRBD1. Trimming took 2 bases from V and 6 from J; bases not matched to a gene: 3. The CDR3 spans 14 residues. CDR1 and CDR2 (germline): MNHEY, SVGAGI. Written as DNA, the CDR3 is TGTGCCAGCAGTTACCCGACAGGGGGCGATGGCTACACCTTC. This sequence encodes CASSYPTGGDGYTF.

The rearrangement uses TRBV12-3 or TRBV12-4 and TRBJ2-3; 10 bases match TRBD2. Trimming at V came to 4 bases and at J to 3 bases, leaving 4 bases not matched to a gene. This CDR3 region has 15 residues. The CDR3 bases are TGTGCCAGCAGTTCTGGACTAGCGGAAACAGATACGCAGTATTTT. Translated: CASSSGLAETDTQYF.

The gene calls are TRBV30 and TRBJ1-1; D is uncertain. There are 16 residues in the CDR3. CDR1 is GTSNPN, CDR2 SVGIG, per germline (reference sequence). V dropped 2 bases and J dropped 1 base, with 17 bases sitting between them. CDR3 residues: CAWSTRLAAWNTEAFF. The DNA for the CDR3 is TGTGCCTGGAGTACGCGCTTAGCCGCTTGGAACACTGAAGCTTTCTTT.

CDR3 sequence reads: CASSLYAASSGNTIYF. CDR3 DNA: TGCGCCAGCAGCTTGTATGCCGCGTCTTCTGGAAACACCATATATTTT. The chain couples TRBV5-1 to TRBJ1-3, with no clear D. Trimming pared 1 base from V and 1 base from J, leaving 12 bases between. From germline, CDR1 is SGHRS and CDR2 YFSETQ. The CDR3 length is 16 residues.

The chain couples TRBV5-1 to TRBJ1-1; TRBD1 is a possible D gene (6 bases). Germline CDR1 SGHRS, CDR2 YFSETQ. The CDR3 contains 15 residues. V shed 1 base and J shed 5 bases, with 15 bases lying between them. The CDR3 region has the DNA TGCGCCAGCAGCTTGAATACGGGGGCAAGGACTGAAGCTTTCTTT. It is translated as CASSLNTGARTEAFF.

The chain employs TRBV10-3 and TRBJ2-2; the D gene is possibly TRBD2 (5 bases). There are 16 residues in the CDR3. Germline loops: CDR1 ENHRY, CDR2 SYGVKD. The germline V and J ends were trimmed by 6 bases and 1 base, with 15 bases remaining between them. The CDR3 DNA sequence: TGTGCCATCAGGGGCCTAGGACGGGGGAACACCGGGGAGCTGTTTTTT. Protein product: CAIRGLGRGNTGELFF.